Below are 26 T cell receptor beta chains sequenced from a single sample in a study of blood T cell repertoires in COVID-19. Here immunoSEQ multiplex PCR was the method, and the copy in TCRdb shows in-frame clones only, minus some. The table shows around 120,000 clones, with 71% occurring only once. Material for sequencing was peripheral blood. The receptors shown here come from a human donor with acute or convalescent COVID-19. The donor label of this sample is uncertain.

The rearrangement uses TRBV3-1 (or the pseudogene TRBV3-2) and TRBJ1-1; 8 bases fit TRBD1. This CDR3 has 12 amino acids. The junction had 3 bases not matched to a gene; V was cut back by 4 bases and J by 8 bases. From germline, CDR1 is LGHDT and CDR2 YNNKEL (reference sequence). CDR3 protein: CASSRRDREAFF. CDR3 nucleotide sequence: TGTGCCAGCAGCCGGAGGGACAGGGAAGCTTTCTTT.

The table lists this clone with a count of one. This sequence joins TRBV6-5 and TRBJ1-1; D is undetermined. The CDR3 runs to 13 residues. From germline, CDR1 is MNHEY and CDR2 SVGAGI. The V gene lost 6 bases and the J gene lost 10 bases, with 18 bases spanning the gap. This CDR3 reads CASSPAQMRGAFF. In DNA form, the CDR3 reads TGTGCCAGCAGCCCCGCTCAAATGCGTGGAGCTTTCTTT.

The CDR3 DNA follows: TGTGCCAGCAGCGTAACTAGCGGGGGGGCGCCAGATACGCAGTATTTT. Translated, it gives CASSVTSGGAPDTQYF. The rearrangement joins TRBV7-8 to TRBJ2-3, with 13 bases aligning to TRBD2. The trim removed 5 bases at V and 4 bases at J, leaving 6 bases unmatched. The V gene's germline CDR1 is SGHVS and CDR2 FQNEAQ. The CDR3 covers 16 residues.

J is TRBJ2-3 and V is TRBV9; TRBD2 agrees at 11 bases. The germline V gene encodes CDR1 SGDLS and CDR2 YYNGEE. This CDR3 region has 19 residues. V dropped 10 bases and J dropped 0; count of bases not matched to a gene: 19. CDR3 sequence reads: CALVVGQTSGVWSTDTQYF. DNA of the CDR3: TGTGCCCTGGTAGTGGGGCAGACTAGCGGGGTCTGGAGCACAGATACGCAGTATTTT.

The CDR3 nucleotides are TGTGCCAGCAGCCAAGATGGCGGCGGAATTGTGGGTTACAATGAGCAGTTCTTC. Translated, it gives CASSQDGGGIVGYNEQFF. The V gene is TRBV3-1 (or the pseudogene TRBV3-2), the J gene TRBJ2-1, with no clear D. V was pared by 0 bases and J by 4 bases, with 19 bases between. Germline values: CDR1 LGHDT, CDR2 YNNKEL (reference sequence). This CDR3 contains 18 residues.

V and J are TRBV24-1 and TRBJ2-6; D might be TRBD1 (6 bases). In germline, CDR1 is KGHDR, CDR2 SFDVKD. The V gene lost 2 bases and the J gene lost 0 bases, with 16 bases spanning the gap. CDR3 length: 19 amino acids. CDR3 loop: CATSDSRRGTSSGANVLTF. For the CDR3, the DNA is TGTGCCACCAGTGATTCGCGCAGGGGAACCTCCTCTGGGGCCAACGTCCTGACTTTC.

This sequence joins TRBV3-1 (or the pseudogene TRBV3-2) and TRBJ2-1; D call uncertain. Germline loops: CDR1 LGHDT, CDR2 YNNKEL (reference sequence). V gave up 3 bases and J gave up 0 bases, with 12 bases separating them. The CDR3 contains 16 residues. The CDR3 DNA reads as TGTGCCAGCAGCCATATCACTACCAACTCCTACAATGAGCAGTTCTTC. Its protein product is CASSHITTNSYNEQFF.

This clone was counted a few times. The chain recombines TRBV7-6 with TRBJ2-2, with TRBD2 identical over 7 bases. Germline values: CDR1 SGHVS, CDR2 FNYEAQ. This CDR3 region has 16 residues. V lost 7 bases and J lost 1; bases outside the gene matches: 9. The CDR3 DNA sequence: TGTGCCAGCAAATCACGGCGCGGGGGGAACACCGGGGAGCTGTTTTTT. It yields the protein CASKSRRGGNTGELFF.

The gene calls are TRBV20-1 and TRBJ1-4, with D unclear. CDR3 length equals 12 residues. Germline V gene lookup returns CDR1 DFQATT and CDR2 SNEGSKA (reference sequence). V was trimmed by 3 bases and J by 8 bases, leaving 10 bases between them. CDR3 in amino acids: CSASPSGEKLFF. The DNA for the CDR3 is TGCAGTGCTAGTCCGTCGGGGGAAAAACTGTTTTTT.

CDR3 protein: CASSNGDSPATNEKLFF. The CDR3 DNA is TGCGCCAGCAGCAACGGGGACAGCCCAGCAACTAATGAAAAACTGTTTTTT. The rearrangement links TRBV4-1 to TRBJ1-4; 7 positions agree with TRBD1. The V segment lost 5 bases and the J segment 0 bases; nucleotides outside the gene matches: 9. CDR3 length: 17 amino acids. The germline CDR1 and CDR2 sequences are MGHRA and YSYEKL.

The chain is built from TRBV6-5 and TRBJ1-2; possible D gene TRBD1, 6 bases. This CDR3 has 13 residues. V was cut by 4 bases and J by 9 bases, with 15 bases left in between. From germline, CDR1 is MNHEY and CDR2 SVGAGI. The CDR3 sequence: CASSSTGFRSYTF. The CDR3 DNA follows: TGTGCCAGCAGTTCCACAGGGTTTCGGAGCTACACCTTC.

Here the CDR3 reads CASSIYGTGTDTQYF. For the CDR3, the DNA is TGTGCCAGTAGTATATACGGGACAGGGACAGATACGCAGTATTTT. The chain carries TRBV19 and TRBJ2-3, with TRBD1 matching over 9 bases. The CDR3 contains 15 residues. Germline CDR1 is LNHDA and CDR2 is SQIVND (reference sequence). The J segment lost 3 bases and the V segment lost 2 bases, leaving 3 bases of the junction unmatched.

This clone came up once. This sequence joins TRBV18 and TRBJ1-4, with 8 nucleotides matching TRBD1. This CDR3 is 14 amino acids long. The V gene end was trimmed by 5 bases and the J gene end by 7 bases; junction bases not matched to a gene: 6. Germline CDR1 KGHSH, CDR2 LQKENI. The CDR3 coding sequence is TGTGCCAGCTCAACCGGGACAGGTCTTGAAAAACTGTTTTTT. It encodes CASSTGTGLEKLFF.

This clone was seen only once. CDR3 sequence (DNA): TGTGCCAGCAGCCACTTAGCCAAAAACATTCAGTACTTC. Protein product: CASSHLAKNIQYF. This chain joins TRBV5-6 and TRBJ2-4; D is undetermined. This CDR3 spans 13 amino acids. Trimming stripped 4 bases from V and 0 bases from J, with 5 bases between. Germline assignment: CDR1 SGHDT and CDR2 YYEEEE.

The J gene is TRBJ2-3, the V gene TRBV3-1 (or the pseudogene TRBV3-2); 12 nucleotides agree with TRBD1. Per the germline V gene, CDR1 is LGHDT and CDR2 is YNNKEL (reference sequence). J was trimmed by 6 bases and V by 4 bases; bases with no gene match: 8. The CDR3 is made up of 16 amino acids. The CDR3 DNA is TGTGCCAGCAGCCCCTGGGACAGGGGGCGAGGGGATACGCAGTATTTT. Translating gives CASSPWDRGRGDTQYF.

The chain is built from TRBV30 and TRBJ1-2, with D possibly being TRBD1 (6 bases). The V gene's germline CDR1 is GTSNPN and CDR2 SVGIG (reference sequence). The V gene lost 2 bases and the J gene lost 2 bases, with 9 bases spanning the gap. This CDR3 contains 13 residues. The CDR3 DNA reads TGTGCCTGGAGTTACAGGGCCAACTATGGCTACACCTTC. Protein product: CAWSYRANYGYTF.

The chain uses TRBV25-1 and TRBJ1-6; D is possibly TRBD1 (5 bases). The length of the CDR3 is 15 residues. Germline assignment: CDR1 MGHDK and CDR2 SYGVNS. The germline V and J ends were trimmed by 4 bases and 5 bases, with 12 bases remaining between them. The CDR3 DNA follows: TGTGCCAGCAGTGCAGGACAAGATAATAATTCACCCCTCCACTTT. Its translation: CASSAGQDNNSPLHF.

The chain recombines TRBV23-1 with TRBJ2-7; a possible D gene is TRBD1 (6 bases). TRBV23-1 is an ORF for which the function is uncertain. Trimming pared 4 bases from V and 3 bases from J, leaving 25 bases between. The CDR3 sequence is 18 residues long. The CDR3 DNA reads as TGCGCCAGCAGTCCTTACCCCTCCAAACAGGGCCGGGGCTACGAGCAGTACTTC. Its translation is CASSPYPSKQGRGYEQYF.

The rearrangement joins TRBV6-5 to TRBJ2-5; TRBD2 matches at 9 bases. The germline gives CDR1 MNHEY, CDR2 SVGAGI. With 2 bases clipped from V and 5 bases from J, the junction kept 9 bases outside the gene matches. The CDR3 is 16 residues long. The CDR3 DNA reads as TGTGCCAGCAGTTACCGGGCGGTAGCGGGGGTGGAGACCCAGTACTTC. This codes for CASSYRAVAGVETQYF.

This clone was counted a few times. The chain joins TRBV27 to TRBJ2-7; TRBD1 might be the D (5 bases). The V gene lost 2 bases and the J gene lost 5 bases, with 16 bases spanning the gap. From germline, CDR1 is MNHEY and CDR2 SMNVEV (reference sequence). The CDR3 consists of 15 residues. The CDR3: CASSLIGWGPDEQYF. For the CDR3, the DNA is TGTGCCAGCAGTTTAATCGGCTGGGGCCCCGACGAGCAGTACTTC.

The chain links TRBV4-2 to TRBJ2-3; TRBD1 agrees at 10 bases. The CDR3 loop spans 17 amino acids. The germline V gene encodes CDR1 LGHNA and CDR2 YNFKEQ. J lost 4 bases, V lost 1 base, and 8 bases had no gene match. The CDR3 coding sequence is TGTGCCAGCAGCCAAGGGGCGGGACAGGGGTTGTCAGATACGCAGTATTTT. Residues: CASSQGAGQGLSDTQYF.

In this sample, this clone turned up many times. The rearrangement uses TRBV28 and TRBJ1-4; TRBD1 might be the D (6 bases). CDR3 size: 14 residues. The germline V and J ends were trimmed by 5 bases and 4 bases, with 11 bases remaining between them. The germline V gene encodes CDR1 MDHEN and CDR2 SYDVKM. Written as DNA, the CDR3 is TGTGCCAGCAGTCCGGACAGCTATAATGAAAAACTGTTTTTT. This sequence encodes CASSPDSYNEKLFF.

This clone was counted only a few times. The J gene is TRBJ2-7, the V gene TRBV7-9; 10 bases map to TRBD1. V gave up 4 bases and J gave up 2 bases; unmatched junction bases: 2. The germline V gene encodes CDR1 SEHNR and CDR2 FQNEAQ (reference sequence). This CDR3 has 14 residues. The DNA of the CDR3 is TGTGCCAGCAGCTGGGGACAGGGGCCCTACGAGCAGTACTTC. Its translation: CASSWGQGPYEQYF.

The chain joins TRBV5-1 to TRBJ1-1; D uncertain. The CDR3 runs 16 residues. The germline V gene has CDR1 SGHRS and CDR2 YFSETQ. The V and J ends lost 6 bases and 5 bases respectively, with 23 bases between them. The CDR3 nucleotides read TGCGCCAGCACCACTACCATTGGCAGTTCGAGGACTGAAGCTTTCTTT. Translation gives CASTTTIGSSRTEAFF.

The J gene is TRBJ2-1, the V gene TRBV7-2; 7 bases fit TRBD2. This CDR3 spans 16 amino acids. Per the germline V gene, CDR1 is SGHTA and CDR2 is FQGNSA. The V and J ends lost 5 bases and 0 bases, in that order; junction bases with no gene match: 7. CDR3 DNA: TGTGCCAGCAGCCTCAAGCGGGGTAGCTCCTACAATGAGCAGTTCTTC. Translated: CASSLKRGSSYNEQFF.

This chain connects TRBV15 to TRBJ2-3; 9 bases are shared with TRBD1. The CDR3 has 16 residues. CDR1 and CDR2 from the germline V gene are LNHNV and YYDKDF (reference sequence). V gave up 1 base and J gave up 2 bases; unmatched junction bases: 4. The CDR3 spells CATSRGGTGNTDTQYF. CDR3 DNA: TGTGCCACCAGCAGAGGCGGGACAGGGAACACAGATACGCAGTATTTT.